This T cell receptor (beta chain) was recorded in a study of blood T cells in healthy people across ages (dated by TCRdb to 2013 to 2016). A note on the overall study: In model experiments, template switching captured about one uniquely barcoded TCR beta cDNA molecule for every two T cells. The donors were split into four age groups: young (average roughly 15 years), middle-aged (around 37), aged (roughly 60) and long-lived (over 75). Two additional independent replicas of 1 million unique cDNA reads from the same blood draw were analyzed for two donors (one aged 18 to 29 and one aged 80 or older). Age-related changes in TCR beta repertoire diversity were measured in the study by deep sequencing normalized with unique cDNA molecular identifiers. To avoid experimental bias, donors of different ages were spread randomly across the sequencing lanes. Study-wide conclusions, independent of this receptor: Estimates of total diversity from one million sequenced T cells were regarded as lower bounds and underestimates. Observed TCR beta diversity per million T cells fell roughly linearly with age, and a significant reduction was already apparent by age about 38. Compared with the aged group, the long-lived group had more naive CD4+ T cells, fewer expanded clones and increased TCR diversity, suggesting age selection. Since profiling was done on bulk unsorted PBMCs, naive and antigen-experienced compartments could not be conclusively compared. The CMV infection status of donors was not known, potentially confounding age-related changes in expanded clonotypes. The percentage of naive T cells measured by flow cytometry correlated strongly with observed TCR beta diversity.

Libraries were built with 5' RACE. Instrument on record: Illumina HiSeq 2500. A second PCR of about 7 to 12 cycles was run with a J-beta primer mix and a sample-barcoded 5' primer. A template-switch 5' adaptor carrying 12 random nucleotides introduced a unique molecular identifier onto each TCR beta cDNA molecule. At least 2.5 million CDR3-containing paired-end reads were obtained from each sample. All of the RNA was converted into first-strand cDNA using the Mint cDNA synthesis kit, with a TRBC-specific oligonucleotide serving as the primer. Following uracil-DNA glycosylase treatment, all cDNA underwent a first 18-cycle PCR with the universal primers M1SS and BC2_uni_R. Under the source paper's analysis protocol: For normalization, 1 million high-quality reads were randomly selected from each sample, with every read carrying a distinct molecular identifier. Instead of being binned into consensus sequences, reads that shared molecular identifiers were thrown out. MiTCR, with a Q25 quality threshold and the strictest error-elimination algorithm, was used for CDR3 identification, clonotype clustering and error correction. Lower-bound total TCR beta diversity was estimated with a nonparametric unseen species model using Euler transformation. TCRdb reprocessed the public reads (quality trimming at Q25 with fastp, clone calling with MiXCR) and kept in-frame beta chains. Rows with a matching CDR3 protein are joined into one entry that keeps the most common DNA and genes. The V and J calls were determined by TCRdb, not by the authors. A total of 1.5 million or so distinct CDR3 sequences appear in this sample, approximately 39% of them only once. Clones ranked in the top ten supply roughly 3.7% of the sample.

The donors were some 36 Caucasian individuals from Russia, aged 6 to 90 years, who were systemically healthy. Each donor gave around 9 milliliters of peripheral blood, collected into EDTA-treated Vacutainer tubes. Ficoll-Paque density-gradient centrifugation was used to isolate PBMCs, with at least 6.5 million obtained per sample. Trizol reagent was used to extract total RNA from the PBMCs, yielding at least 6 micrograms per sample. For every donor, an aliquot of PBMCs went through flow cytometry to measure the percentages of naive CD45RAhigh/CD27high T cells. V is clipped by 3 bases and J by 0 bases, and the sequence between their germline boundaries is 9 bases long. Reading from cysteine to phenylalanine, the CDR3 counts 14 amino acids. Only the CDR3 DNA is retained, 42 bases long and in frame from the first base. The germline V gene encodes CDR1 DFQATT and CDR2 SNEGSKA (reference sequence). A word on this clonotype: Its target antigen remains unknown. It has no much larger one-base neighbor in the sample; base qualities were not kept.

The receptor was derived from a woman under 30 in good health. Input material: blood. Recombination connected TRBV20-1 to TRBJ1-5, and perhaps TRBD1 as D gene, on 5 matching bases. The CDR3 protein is CSASSGPSNQPQHF. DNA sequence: TGCAGTGCTAGTTCGGGGCCTAGCAATCAGCCCCAGCATTTT.